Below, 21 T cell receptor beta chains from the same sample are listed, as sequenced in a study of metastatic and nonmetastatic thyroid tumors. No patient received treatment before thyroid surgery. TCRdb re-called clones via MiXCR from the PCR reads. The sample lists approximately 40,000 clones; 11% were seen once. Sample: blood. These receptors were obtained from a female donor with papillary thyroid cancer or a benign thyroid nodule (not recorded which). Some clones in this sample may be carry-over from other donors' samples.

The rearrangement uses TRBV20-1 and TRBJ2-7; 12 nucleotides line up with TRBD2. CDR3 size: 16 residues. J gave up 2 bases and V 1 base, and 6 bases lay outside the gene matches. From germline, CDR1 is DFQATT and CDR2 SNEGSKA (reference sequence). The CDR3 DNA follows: TGCAGTGCTAGAGCCCTAGCGGGAGGGTGGACCTACGAGCAGTACTTC. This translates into CSARALAGGWTYEQYF.

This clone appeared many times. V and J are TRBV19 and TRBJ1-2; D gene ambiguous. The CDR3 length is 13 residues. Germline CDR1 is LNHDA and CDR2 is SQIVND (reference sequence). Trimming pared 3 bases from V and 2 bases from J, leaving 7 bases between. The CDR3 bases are TGTGCCAGTAGTATGAGACGGAACTATGGCTACACCTTC. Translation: CASSMRRNYGYTF. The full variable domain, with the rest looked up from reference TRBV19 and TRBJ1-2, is DGGITQSPKYLFRKEGQNVTLSCEQNLNHDAMYWYRQDPGQGLRLIYYSQIVNDFQKGDIAEGYSVSREKKESFPLTVTSAQKNPTAFYLCASSMRRNYGYTFGSGTRLTVV.

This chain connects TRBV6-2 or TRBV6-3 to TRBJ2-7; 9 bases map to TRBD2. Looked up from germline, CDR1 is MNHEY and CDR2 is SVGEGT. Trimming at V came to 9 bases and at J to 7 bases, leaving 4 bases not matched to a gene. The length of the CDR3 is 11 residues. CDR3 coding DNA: TGTGCCAGTAACCTAGCGGGAGAGCAGTACTTC. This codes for CASNLAGEQYF.

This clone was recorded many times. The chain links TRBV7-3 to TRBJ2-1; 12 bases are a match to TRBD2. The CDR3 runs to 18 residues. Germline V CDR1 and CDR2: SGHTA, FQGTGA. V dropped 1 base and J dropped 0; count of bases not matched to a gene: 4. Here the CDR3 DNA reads TGTGCCAGCAGCTTAAAGAGACTAGCGGGAGTCTCCTACAATGAGCAGTTCTTC. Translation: CASSLKRLAGVSYNEQFF.

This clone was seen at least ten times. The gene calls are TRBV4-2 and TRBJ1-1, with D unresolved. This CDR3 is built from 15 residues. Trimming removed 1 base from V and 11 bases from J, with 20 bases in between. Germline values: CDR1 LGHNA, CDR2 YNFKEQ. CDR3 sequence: CASSQGPPRGGWAFF. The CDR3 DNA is TGTGCCAGCAGCCAAGGCCCCCCTAGAGGAGGGTGGGCTTTCTTT.

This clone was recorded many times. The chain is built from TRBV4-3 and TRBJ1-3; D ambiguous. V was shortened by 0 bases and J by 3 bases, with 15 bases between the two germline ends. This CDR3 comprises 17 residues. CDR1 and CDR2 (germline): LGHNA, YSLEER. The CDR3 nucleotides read TGCGCCAGCAGCCAAGATAGGCACATGAGAAGTGGAAACACCATATATTTT. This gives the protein CASSQDRHMRSGNTIYF.

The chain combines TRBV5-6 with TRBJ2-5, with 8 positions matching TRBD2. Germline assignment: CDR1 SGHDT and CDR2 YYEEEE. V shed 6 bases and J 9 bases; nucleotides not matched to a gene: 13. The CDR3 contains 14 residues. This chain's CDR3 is CASIQRGRVPAQYF. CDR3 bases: TGTGCCAGCATCCAGCGGGGGCGGGTCCCGGCCCAGTACTTC.

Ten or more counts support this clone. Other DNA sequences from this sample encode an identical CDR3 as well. The CDR3: CASRATGTGRYEQYF. The DNA for the CDR3 is TGTGCCAGCAGGGCGACCGGGACAGGGAGATACGAGCAGTACTTC. The J gene is TRBJ2-7, the V gene TRBV6-1, with 9 bases identical to TRBD1. Trimming took 6 bases from V and 4 from J; bases not matched to a gene: 10. Germline V gene sequence: CDR1 MNHNS, CDR2 SASEGT. This CDR3 spans 15 amino acids.

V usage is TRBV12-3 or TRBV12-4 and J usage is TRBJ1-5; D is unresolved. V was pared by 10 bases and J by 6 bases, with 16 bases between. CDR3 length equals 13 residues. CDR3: CATSGGCAQPQHF. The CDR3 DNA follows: TGTGCCACCTCGGGAGGGTGCGCTCAGCCCCAGCATTTT.

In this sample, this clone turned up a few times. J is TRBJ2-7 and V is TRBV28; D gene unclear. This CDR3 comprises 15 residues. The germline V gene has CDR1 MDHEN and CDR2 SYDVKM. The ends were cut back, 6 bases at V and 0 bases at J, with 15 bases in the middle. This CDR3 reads CASSLQLSRSYEQYF. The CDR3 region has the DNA TGTGCCAGCAGCCTACAGTTGTCTCGCTCCTACGAGCAGTACTTC.

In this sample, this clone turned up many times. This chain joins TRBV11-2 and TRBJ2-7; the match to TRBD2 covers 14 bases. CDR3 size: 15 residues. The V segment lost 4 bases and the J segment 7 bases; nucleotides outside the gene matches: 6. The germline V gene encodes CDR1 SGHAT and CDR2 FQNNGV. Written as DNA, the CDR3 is TGTGCCAGCAGCTCGGGACTAGCGGGAGTTCGGGAGCAGTACTTC. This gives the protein CASSSGLAGVREQYF. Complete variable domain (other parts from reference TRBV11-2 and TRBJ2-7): EAGVAQSPRYKIIEKRQSVAFWCNPISGHATLYWYQQILGQGPKLLIQFQNNGVVDDSQLPKDRFSAERLKGVDSTLKIQPAKLEDSAVYLCASSSGLAGVREQYFGPGTRLTVT.

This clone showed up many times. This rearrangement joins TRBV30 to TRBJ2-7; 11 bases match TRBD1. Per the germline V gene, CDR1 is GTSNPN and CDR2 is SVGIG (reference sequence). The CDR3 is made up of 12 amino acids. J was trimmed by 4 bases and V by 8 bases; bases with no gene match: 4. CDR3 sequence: CAGTGGTYEQYF. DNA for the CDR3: TGTGCCGGGACAGGGGGTACGTACGAGCAGTACTTC.

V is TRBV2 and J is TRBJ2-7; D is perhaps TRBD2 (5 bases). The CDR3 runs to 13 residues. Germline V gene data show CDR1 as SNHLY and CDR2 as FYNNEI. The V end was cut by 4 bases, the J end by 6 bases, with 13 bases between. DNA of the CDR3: TGTGCCAGCAGTGTAGCTAGCACGGGCGAGCAGTACTTC. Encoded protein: CASSVASTGEQYF. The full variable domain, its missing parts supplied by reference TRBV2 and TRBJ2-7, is EPEVTQTPSHQVTQMGQEVILRCVPISNHLYFYWYRQILGQKVEFLVSFYNNEISEKSEIFDDQFSVERPDGSNFTLKIRSTKLEDSAMYFCASSVASTGEQYFGPGTRLTVT.

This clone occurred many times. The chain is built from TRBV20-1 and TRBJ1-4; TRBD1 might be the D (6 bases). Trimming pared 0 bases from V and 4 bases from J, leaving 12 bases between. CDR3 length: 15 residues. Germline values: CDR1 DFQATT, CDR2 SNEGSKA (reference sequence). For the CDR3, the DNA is TGCAGTGCTAGAGATAGGGGGGGTCTTAATGAAAAACTGTTTTTT. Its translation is CSARDRGGLNEKLFF.

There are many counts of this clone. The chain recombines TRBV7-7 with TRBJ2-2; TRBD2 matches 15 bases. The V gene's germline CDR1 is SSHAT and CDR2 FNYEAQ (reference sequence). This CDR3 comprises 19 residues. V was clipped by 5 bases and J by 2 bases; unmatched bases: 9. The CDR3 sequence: CASSQSRTSGRENTGELFF. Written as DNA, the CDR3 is TGTGCCAGCAGCCAAAGTCGGACTAGCGGGAGGGAAAACACCGGGGAGCTGTTTTTT.

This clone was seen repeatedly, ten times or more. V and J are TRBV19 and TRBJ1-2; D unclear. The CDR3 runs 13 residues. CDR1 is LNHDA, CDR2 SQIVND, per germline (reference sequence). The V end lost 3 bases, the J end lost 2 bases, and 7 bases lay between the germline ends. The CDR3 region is CASSIPENYGYTF. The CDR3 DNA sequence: TGTGCCAGTAGTATCCCAGAAAACTATGGCTACACCTTC.

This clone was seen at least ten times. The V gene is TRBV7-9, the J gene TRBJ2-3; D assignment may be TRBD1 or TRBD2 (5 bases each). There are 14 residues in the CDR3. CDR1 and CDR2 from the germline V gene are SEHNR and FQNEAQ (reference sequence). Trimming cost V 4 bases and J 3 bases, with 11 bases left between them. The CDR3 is CASSSTGRTDTQYF. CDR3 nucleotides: TGTGCCAGCAGCTCCACGGGGCGGACAGATACGCAGTATTTT.

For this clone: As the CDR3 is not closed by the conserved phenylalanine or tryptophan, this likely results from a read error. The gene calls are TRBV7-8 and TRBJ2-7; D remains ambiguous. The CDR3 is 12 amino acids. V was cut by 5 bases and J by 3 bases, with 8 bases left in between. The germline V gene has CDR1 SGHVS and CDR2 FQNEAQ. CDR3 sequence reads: CASSQCHYEQYL. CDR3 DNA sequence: TGTGCCAGCAGCCAGTGCCACTACGAGCAGTACCTC.

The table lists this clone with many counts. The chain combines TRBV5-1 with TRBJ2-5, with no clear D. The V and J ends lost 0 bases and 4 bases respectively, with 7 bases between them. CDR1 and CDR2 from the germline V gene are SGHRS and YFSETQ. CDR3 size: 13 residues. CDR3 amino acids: CASSLAVPETQYF. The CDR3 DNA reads TGCGCCAGCAGCTTGGCGGTCCCAGAGACCCAGTACTTC.

For the CDR3, the DNA is TGTGCCAGCTCACTAACAAGACTAGCGGGAGGAAATGTATACAATGAGCAGTTCTTC. It specifies CASSLTRLAGGNVYNEQFF. This rearrangement joins TRBV14 to TRBJ2-1; 13 bases line up with TRBD2. From germline, CDR1 is SGHDN and CDR2 FVKESK. The CDR3 is made up of 19 amino acids. Trimming at V came to 8 bases and at J to 4 bases, leaving 17 bases not matched to a gene.

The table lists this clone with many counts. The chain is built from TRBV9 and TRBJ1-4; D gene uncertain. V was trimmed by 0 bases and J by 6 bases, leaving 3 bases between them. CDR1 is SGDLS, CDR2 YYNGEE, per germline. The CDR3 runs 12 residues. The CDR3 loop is CASSVGDEKLFF. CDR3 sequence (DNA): TGTGCCAGCAGCGTAGGGGATGAAAAACTGTTTTTT. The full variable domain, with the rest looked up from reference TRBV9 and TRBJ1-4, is DSGVTQTPKHLITATGQRVTLRCSPRSGDLSVYWYQQSLDQGLQFLIQYYNGEERAKGNILERFSAQQFPDLHSELNLSSLELGDSALYFCASSVGDEKLFFGSGTQLSVL.